This T cell receptor (beta chain) derives from a study of blood T cell repertoires in COVID-19. The V gene end was trimmed by 5 bases and the J gene end by 10 bases; junction bases not matched to a gene: 5. Per germline, CDR1 GTSNPN and CDR2 SVGIG (reference sequence). The CDR3 spans 12 residues. The table came from immunoSEQ multiplex PCR; TCRdb's copy has only in-frame clones and leaves some out. The sample has 150,000 or so clones, about 89% seen once. The clonotype was recovered from a man aged 60 to 69 with COVID-19, enrolled during active disease. Sequenced input: peripheral blood. The V call is TRBV30, the J call TRBJ1-6; 7 bases match TRBD1. CDR3 DNA: TGTGCCTGGTCAGGGGGAGGATCACCCCTCCACTTT. Translation: CAWSGGGSPLHF.